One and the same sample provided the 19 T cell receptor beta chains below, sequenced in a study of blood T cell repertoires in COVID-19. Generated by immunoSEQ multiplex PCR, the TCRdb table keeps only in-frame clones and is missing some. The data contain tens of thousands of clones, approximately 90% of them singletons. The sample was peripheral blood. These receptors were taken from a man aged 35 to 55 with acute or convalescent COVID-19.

The CDR3 DNA follows: TGTGCCAGCAGCCCGCAGGAACACGAGCAGTACTTC. Translation gives CASSPQEHEQYF. This chain uses TRBV14 with TRBJ2-7; D is ambiguous. This CDR3 comprises 12 residues. Looked up from germline, CDR1 is SGHDN and CDR2 is FVKESK. The V gene lost 4 bases and the J gene lost 5 bases, with 9 bases spanning the gap.

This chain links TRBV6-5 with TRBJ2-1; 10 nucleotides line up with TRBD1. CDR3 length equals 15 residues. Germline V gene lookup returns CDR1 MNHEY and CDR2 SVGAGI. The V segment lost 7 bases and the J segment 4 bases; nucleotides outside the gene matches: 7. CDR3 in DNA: TGTGCCAGCACTCCTGTGGGACAGGGGTACAATGAGCAGTTCTTC. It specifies CASTPVGQGYNEQFF.

The CDR3 DNA sequence: TGTGCCAGCAGTTACTCTGGGGGGTCATACGAGCAGTACTTC. It is translated as CASSYSGGSYEQYF. The chain links TRBV6-6 to TRBJ2-7, with D maybe TRBD2 (6 bases). The germline V gene encodes CDR1 MNHNY and CDR2 SVGAGI (reference sequence). The CDR3 sequence is 14 residues long. V was cut by 0 bases and J by 4 bases, with 10 bases left in between.

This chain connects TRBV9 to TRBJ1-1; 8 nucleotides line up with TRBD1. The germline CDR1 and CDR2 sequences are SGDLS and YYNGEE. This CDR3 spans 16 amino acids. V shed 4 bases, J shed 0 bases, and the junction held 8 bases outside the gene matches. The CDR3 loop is CASSPGQALMNTEAFF. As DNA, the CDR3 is TGTGCCAGCAGCCCGGGACAGGCCTTAATGAACACTGAAGCTTTCTTT.

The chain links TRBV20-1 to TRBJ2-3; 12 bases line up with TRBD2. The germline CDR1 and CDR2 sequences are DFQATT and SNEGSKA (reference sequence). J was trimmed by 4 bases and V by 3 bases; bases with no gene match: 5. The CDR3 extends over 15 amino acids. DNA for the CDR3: TGCAGTGCTAGTCTCCTAGCGGGAGGGCCAGATACGCAGTATTTT. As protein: CSASLLAGGPDTQYF.

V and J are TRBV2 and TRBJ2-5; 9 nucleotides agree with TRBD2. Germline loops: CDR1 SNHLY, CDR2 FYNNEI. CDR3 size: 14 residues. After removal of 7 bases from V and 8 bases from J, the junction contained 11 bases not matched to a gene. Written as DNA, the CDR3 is TGTGCCAGCAAAGGGGATAGGACTAGCGAAACCCAGTACTTC. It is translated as CASKGDRTSETQYF.

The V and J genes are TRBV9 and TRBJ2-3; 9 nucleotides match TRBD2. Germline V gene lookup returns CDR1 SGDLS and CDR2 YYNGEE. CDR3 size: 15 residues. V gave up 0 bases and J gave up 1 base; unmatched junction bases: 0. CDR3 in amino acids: CASSVVAGGTDTQYF. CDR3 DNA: TGTGCCAGCAGCGTAGTAGCGGGAGGCACAGATACGCAGTATTTT.

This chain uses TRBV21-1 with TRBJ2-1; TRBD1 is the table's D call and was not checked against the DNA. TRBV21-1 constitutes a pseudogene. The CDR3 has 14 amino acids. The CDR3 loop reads CASSTRTVRNEQFF. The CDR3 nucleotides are TGTGCCAGCAGCACCCGGACAGTCAGAAATGAGCAGTTCTTC.

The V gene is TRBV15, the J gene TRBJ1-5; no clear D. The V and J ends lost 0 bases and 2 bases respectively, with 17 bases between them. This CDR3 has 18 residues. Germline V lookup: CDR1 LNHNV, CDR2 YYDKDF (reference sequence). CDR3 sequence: CATSRDRRPATGNQPQHF. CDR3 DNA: TGTGCCACCAGCAGAGATAGGAGGCCCGCAACCGGCAATCAGCCCCAGCATTTT.

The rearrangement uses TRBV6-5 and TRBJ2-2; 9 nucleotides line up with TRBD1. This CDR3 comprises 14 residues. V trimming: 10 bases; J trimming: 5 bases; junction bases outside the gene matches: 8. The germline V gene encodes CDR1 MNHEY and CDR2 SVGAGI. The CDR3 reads CATQGTGSTGELFF. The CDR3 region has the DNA TGTGCCACCCAGGGGACAGGGTCGACCGGGGAGCTGTTTTTT.

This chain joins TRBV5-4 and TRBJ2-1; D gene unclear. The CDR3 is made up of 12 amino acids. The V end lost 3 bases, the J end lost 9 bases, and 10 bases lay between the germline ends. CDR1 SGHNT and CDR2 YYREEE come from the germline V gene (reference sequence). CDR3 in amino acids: CASSSYEPEQFF. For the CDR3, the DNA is TGTGCCAGCAGCTCCTACGAGCCTGAGCAGTTCTTC.

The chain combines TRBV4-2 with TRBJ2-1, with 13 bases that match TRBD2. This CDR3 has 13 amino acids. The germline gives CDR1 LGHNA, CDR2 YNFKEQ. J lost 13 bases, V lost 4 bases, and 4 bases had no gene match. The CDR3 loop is CASSPGTSGIQFF. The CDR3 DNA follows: TGTGCCAGCAGCCCCGGGACTAGCGGGATCCAGTTCTTC.

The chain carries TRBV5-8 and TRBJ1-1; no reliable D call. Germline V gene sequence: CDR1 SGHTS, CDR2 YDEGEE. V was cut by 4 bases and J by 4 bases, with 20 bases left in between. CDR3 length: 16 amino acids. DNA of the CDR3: TGTGCCAGCAGCCCAGACACCGGTCTTGTGCGCACTGAAGCTTTCTTT. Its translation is CASSPDTGLVRTEAFF.

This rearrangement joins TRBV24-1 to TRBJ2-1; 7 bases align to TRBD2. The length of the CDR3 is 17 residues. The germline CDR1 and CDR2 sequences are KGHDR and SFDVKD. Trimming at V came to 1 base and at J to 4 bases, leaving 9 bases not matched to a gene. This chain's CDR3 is CATSDFGASGKYNEQFF. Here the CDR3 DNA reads TGTGCCACCAGTGATTTTGGTGCCAGCGGGAAATACAATGAGCAGTTCTTC.

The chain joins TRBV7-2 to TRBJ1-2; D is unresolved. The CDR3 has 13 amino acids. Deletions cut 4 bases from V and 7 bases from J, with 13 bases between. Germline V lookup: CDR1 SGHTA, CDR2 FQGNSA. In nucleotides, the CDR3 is TGTGCCAGCAGCTCCCTGCAGGCAGGTGGCTACACCTTC. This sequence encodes CASSSLQAGGYTF. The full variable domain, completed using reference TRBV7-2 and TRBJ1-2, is GAGVSQSPSNKVTEKGKDVELRCDPISGHTALYWYRQSLGQGLEFLIYFQGNSAPDKSGLPSDRFSAERTGGSVSTLTIQRTQQEDSAVYLCASSSLQAGGYTFGSGTRLTVV.

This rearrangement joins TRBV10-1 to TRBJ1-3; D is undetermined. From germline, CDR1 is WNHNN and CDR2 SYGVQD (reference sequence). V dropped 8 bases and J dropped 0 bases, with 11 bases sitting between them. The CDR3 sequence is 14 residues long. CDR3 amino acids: CASPCVFSGNTIYF. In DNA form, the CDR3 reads TGCGCCAGCCCCTGCGTATTCTCTGGAAACACCATATATTTT.

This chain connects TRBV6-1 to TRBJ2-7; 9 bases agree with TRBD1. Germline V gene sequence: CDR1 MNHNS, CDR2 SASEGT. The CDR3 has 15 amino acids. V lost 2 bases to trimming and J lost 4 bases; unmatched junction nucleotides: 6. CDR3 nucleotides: TGTGCCAGCAGTGAATGGGGACAGGGTATTTACGAGCAGTACTTC. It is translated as CASSEWGQGIYEQYF.

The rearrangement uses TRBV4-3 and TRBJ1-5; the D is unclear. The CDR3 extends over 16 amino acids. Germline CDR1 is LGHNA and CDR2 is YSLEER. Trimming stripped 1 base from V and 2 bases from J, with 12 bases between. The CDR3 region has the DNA TGCGCCAGCAGCCAAGGGCGTGACAACGGCAATCAGCCCCAGCATTTT. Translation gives CASSQGRDNGNQPQHF.

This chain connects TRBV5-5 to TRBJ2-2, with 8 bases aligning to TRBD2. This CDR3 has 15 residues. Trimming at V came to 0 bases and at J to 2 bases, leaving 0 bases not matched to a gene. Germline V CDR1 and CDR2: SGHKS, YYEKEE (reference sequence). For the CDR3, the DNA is TGTGCCAGCAGCTTGGTAGCGGGAAACACCGGGGAGCTGTTTTTT. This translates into CASSLVAGNTGELFF.